Below are 15 T cell receptor beta chains sequenced from a single sample in a study of early T cells in non-severe SARS-CoV-2 infection. Via MiXCR, TCRdb re-called the 5' RACE reads, giving one row per CDR3 protein. The repertoire holds roughly 86,000 distinct CDR3 sequences, with about 14% as singletons. The sequenced material came from whole blood. Receptor source: an adult who was a healthcare worker with PCR-confirmed SARS-CoV-2 infection or an uninfected control (not recorded which).

This rearrangement joins TRBV12-3 or TRBV12-4 to TRBJ1-6; D remains unclear. Trimming took off 6 bases at V and 7 bases at J, with 10 bases between the two ends. The CDR3 is 13 amino acids. The CDR3 sequence is CASSLTPNSPLHF. In DNA form, the CDR3 reads TGTGCCAGCAGCCTGACACCAAATTCACCCCTCCACTTT.

This clonotype has only a few counts. J is TRBJ2-1 and V is TRBV3-1; 9 positions agree with TRBD2. The CDR3 spans 17 residues. From germline, CDR1 is LGHDT and CDR2 YNNKEL (reference sequence). J lost 4 bases, V lost 1 base, and 8 bases had no gene match. This chain's CDR3 is CASSQVSSGLAYNEQFF. The CDR3 DNA is TGTGCCAGCAGCCAAGTGTCTTCAGGACTAGCGTACAATGAGCAGTTCTTC.

This clonotype was observed at least ten times. V and J are TRBV3-1 and TRBJ2-3; 8 positions agree with TRBD2. This CDR3 is built from 14 residues. Trimming cost V 8 bases and J 0 bases; bases outside gene matches: 4. In germline, CDR1 is LGHDT, CDR2 YNNKEL (reference sequence). The CDR3 is CASGRGASTDTQYF. CDR3 sequence (DNA): TGTGCCAGCGGGCGGGGGGCTAGCACAGATACGCAGTATTTT.

This clonotype was counted a few times. V and J are TRBV6-1 and TRBJ2-7, with D unresolved. V was clipped by 3 bases and J by 4 bases, with 10 bases between them. The CDR3 is made up of 13 amino acids. Germline V gene sequence: CDR1 MNHNS, CDR2 SASEGT. CDR3 coding DNA: TGTGCCAGCAGTGAGGGAACTCTTTACGAGCAGTACGTC. It is translated as CASSEGTLYEQYV.

In this sample, this clonotype turned up a few times. This chain joins TRBV7-6 and TRBJ2-2; 14 bases are shared with TRBD2. Germline loops: CDR1 SGHVS, CDR2 FNYEAQ. V was pared by 4 bases and J by 7 bases, with 8 bases of the junction left unmatched. The CDR3 is 17 amino acids. CDR3 sequence reads: CASSSGLAGGSNGELFF. CDR3 in DNA: TGTGCCAGCAGCTCCGGACTAGCGGGGGGTTCTAACGGGGAGCTGTTTTTT.

The V and J genes are TRBV20-1 and TRBJ1-5, with TRBD1 matching over 7 bases. Looked up from germline, CDR1 is DFQATT and CDR2 is SNEGSKA (reference sequence). The CDR3 extends over 18 amino acids. The V segment lost 1 base and the J segment 2 bases; nucleotides outside the gene matches: 14. The CDR3 loop is CSARGSKFGQGGNQPQHF. The CDR3 DNA reads as TGCAGTGCTAGAGGTTCGAAGTTTGGGCAGGGGGGCAATCAGCCCCAGCATTTT.

A few counts support this clonotype. The gene calls are TRBV5-5 and TRBJ2-3, with D unclear. V shed 2 bases and J shed 4 bases, with 5 bases lying between them. The CDR3 is made up of 12 amino acids. In germline, CDR1 is SGHKS, CDR2 YYEKEE (reference sequence). The CDR3 bases are TGTGCCAGCAGCTTAGTGGCAGATACGCAGTATTTT. It encodes CASSLVADTQYF.

This clonotype has just a few counts. V is TRBV5-1 and J is TRBJ2-1; maybe TRBD1 (6 bases). CDR1 and CDR2 (germline): SGHRS, YFSETQ. The CDR3 sequence is 15 residues long. Trimming removed 0 bases from V and 0 bases from J, with 7 bases in between. The CDR3 coding sequence is TGCGCCAGCAGCTTGGACAGGGCCTCCTACAATGAGCAGTTCTTC. The encoded protein is CASSLDRASYNEQFF.

This clonotype turned up a few times. The genes are TRBV7-2 and TRBJ2-1, with 9 bases matching TRBD1. The CDR3 is made up of 15 amino acids. Germline assignment: CDR1 SGHTA and CDR2 FQGNSA. With V trimmed by 6 bases and J by 6 bases, 9 bases remained unmatched. CDR3 amino acids: CASSLPGQGSNEQFF. As DNA, the CDR3 is TGTGCCAGCAGTTTACCTGGACAGGGGTCCAATGAGCAGTTCTTC.

The sample holds a few counts of this clonotype. The V gene is TRBV5-8, the J gene TRBJ2-1; TRBD2 aligns across 7 bases. The trim removed 2 bases at V and 10 bases at J, leaving 12 bases unmatched. CDR3 size: 15 residues. Germline values: CDR1 SGHTS, CDR2 YDEGEE. CDR3 protein: CASSFLTTSPREQFF. In DNA, the CDR3 is TGTGCCAGCAGCTTCCTCACGACTAGCCCCAGGGAGCAGTTCTTC.

This clonotype was found a few times. The gene calls are TRBV5-1 and TRBJ1-1; D is ambiguous. This CDR3 region has 14 residues. Trimming took 4 bases from V and 5 from J, leaving 15 bases between them. In germline, CDR1 is SGHRS, CDR2 YFSETQ. CDR3 nucleotide sequence: TGCGCCAGCAGCCTCTTCGGGGAGCGGACTGAAGCTTTCTTT. Translated: CASSLFGERTEAFF.

This clonotype was detected a few times. This chain links TRBV12-3 or TRBV12-4 with TRBJ2-1, with D unclear. This CDR3 spans 14 amino acids. V was cut by 0 bases and J by 5 bases, with 8 bases left in between. The CDR3 sequence: CASSLAAGDNEQFF. The CDR3 DNA follows: TGTGCCAGCAGTTTAGCTGCAGGAGACAATGAGCAGTTCTTC.

This clonotype was recorded a few times. CDR3 nucleotide sequence: TGTGCCAGCCGACAGGGGGTAGAAGAGACCCAGTACTTC. As protein: CASRQGVEETQYF. The chain couples TRBV6-5 to TRBJ2-5; 9 bases agree with TRBD1. V was clipped by 8 bases and J by 3 bases; unmatched bases: 4. Germline V gene lookup returns CDR1 MNHEY and CDR2 SVGAGI. The CDR3 contains 13 residues.

The gene calls are TRBV30 and TRBJ2-5; D is unclear. The CDR3 loop spans 13 amino acids. The V and J ends lost 0 bases and 5 bases respectively, with 10 bases between them. Germline CDR1 reads GTSNPN; CDR2 reads SVGIG (reference sequence). CDR3 region: CAWSVRAGETQYF. The CDR3 region has the DNA TGTGCCTGGAGTGTCCGGGCCGGGGAGACCCAGTACTTC.

This clonotype was recorded many times. The gene calls are TRBV29-1 and TRBJ1-1; tentative D call: TRBD1 (6 bases). Trimming left V 4 bases short and J 5 bases short, with 17 bases between. Germline V gene data show CDR1 as SQVTM and CDR2 as ANQGSEA. The CDR3 extends over 14 amino acids. CDR3 region: CSVVNRASGTEAFF. The CDR3 DNA is TGCAGCGTTGTTAACAGGGCGTCAGGAACTGAAGCTTTCTTT.